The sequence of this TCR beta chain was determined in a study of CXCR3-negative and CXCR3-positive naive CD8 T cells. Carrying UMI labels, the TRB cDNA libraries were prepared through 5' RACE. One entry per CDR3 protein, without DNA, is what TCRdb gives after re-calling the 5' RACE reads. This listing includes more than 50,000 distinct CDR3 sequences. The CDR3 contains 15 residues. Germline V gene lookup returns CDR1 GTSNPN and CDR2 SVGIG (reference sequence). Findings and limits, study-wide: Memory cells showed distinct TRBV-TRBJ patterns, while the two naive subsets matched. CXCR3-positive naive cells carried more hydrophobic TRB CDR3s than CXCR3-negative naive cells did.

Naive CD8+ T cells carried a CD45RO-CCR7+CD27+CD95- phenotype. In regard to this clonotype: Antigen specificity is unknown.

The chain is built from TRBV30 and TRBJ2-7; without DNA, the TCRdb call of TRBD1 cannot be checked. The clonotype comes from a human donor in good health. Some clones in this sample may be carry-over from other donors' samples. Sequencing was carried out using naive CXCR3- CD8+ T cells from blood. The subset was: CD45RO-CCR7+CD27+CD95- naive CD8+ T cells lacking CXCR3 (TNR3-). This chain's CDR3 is CAWRETGERSYEQYF. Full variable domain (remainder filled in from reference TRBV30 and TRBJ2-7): SQTIHQWPATLVQPVGSPLSLECTVEGTSNPNLYWYRQAAGRGLQLLFYSVGIGQISSEVPQNLSASRPQDRQFILSSKKLLLSDSGFYLCAWRETGERSYEQYFGPGTRLTVT.